A selection of T cell receptor beta chains follows, all from one sample in a study of T-cell memory formation after mild COVID-19. TCRdb fed the 5' RACE reads into MiXCR, producing one record per CDR3 protein. The profile shows fewer than 650,000 distinct CDR3 sequences, roughly 22% of them singletons. Sample: PBMCs or a T cell subset sorted from them (not recorded which). The source of these receptors is an adult woman who had mild COVID-19 (a few samples of this study predate the infection). Cell type and time point are not known. The CDR3 runs from the conserved cysteine through the conserved F or W. D genes are given only for firm matches. Some rows have no size entry. The others give once, few or many, or a class for an expanded clone.

j_call v_call d_call cdr3_length clone_size cdr3_nt cdr3_aa
TRBJ1-5 TRBV3-1 TRBD1 13 NA TGTGCCACCGCTTCGGGACAGCGAGAGCCCCAGCATTTT CATASGQREPQHF
TRBJ2-3 TRBV9 TRBD1 13 NA TGTGCCAGCACCAACAGGGGGAGAGATACGCAGTATTTT CASTNRGRDTQYF
TRBJ2-7 TRBV7-9 NA 13 many TGTGCCAGCAGCTTTGGGGGCGACTACGAGCAGTACTTC CASSFGGDYEQYF
TRBJ2-7 TRBV20-1 TRBD2 14 few TGCAGTGCTGGGCGCGGGAGTGACTCCTACGAGCAGTACTTC CSAGRGSDSYEQYF
TRBJ2-1 TRBV7-2 TRBD2 18 few TGTGCCAGCAGCTCCCCCCGGACTAGCGGGGCCTCCTACAATGAGCAGTTCTTC CASSSPRTSGASYNEQFF
TRBJ2-2 TRBV5-1 TRBD1 15 few TGCGCCAGCAGCTTGATAGGGACAGAGGCCGGGGAGCTGTTTTTT CASSLIGTEAGELFF
TRBJ2-7 TRBV28 TRBD2 14 NA TGTGCCAGCACTCCTGGGGGAGGGACCTACGAGCAGTACTTC CASTPGGGTYEQYF
TRBJ2-7 TRBV5-1 TRBD2 13 NA TGCGCCAGCAGGCGGGAGGGGAGCAGCGAGCAGTACTTC CASRREGSSEQYF
TRBJ1-5 TRBV20-1 TRBD1 15 NA TGCAGTGCTAGAGATAAGGACAGGGCGAGGGCAGCCCAGCATTTT CSARDKDRARAAQHF
TRBJ1-3 TRBV20-1 NA 16 NA TGCAGTGCTAGAGATCTACGGGAAAGCTCTGGAAACACCATATATTTT CSARDLRESSGNTIYF
TRBJ1-1 TRBV7-9 NA 14 NA TGTGCCAGCAGCTTAATCCGGGCGGAGGCTGAAGCTTTCTTT CASSLIRAEAEAFF
TRBJ2-2 TRBV29-1 NA 12 NA TGCAGCGTTGAGACGAACACCGGGGAGCTGTTTTTT CSVETNTGELFF
TRBJ2-4 TRBV6-5 NA 16 few TGTGCCAGCAGTTACTCGTTTCGGATGAGGGCAAACATTCAGTACTTC CASSYSFRMRANIQYF
TRBJ2-5 TRBV12-3/TRBV12-4 NA 13 few TGTGCCAGCAGTTTATCCCACTCGGGGACCCAGTACTTC CASSLSHSGTQYF
TRBJ2-1 TRBV20-1 TRBD2 15 NA TGCAGTGCCAGACCTACCGGGACTAGCGGTAATGAGCAGTTCTTC CSARPTGTSGNEQFF
TRBJ2-3 TRBV24-1 TRBD2 17 NA TGTGCCACCAGTGATTCCTCTAGCGGGAGGGCCACAGGTACGCAGTATTTT CATSDSSSGRATGTQYF
TRBJ1-2 TRBV7-9 TRBD1 12 many TGTGCCAGCAGCTTAGACAGGGGAGGCTACACCTTC CASSLDRGGYTF
TRBJ2-2 TRBV6-2/TRBV6-3 NA 19 few TGTGCCAGCAGTTACCCGGGACTTACGACTTCTCTAAACACCGGGGAGCTGTTTTTT CASSYPGLTTSLNTGELFF
TRBJ2-7 TRBV9 NA 14 few TGTGCCAGCAGCGGGCGGACAGGACTAGGCGAGCAGTACTTC CASSGRTGLGEQYF
TRBJ2-1 TRBV5-4 TRBD1 16 NA TGTGCCAGCAGCACCCCAGGGGGCGCCTCCTACACTGAGCAGTTCTTC CASSTPGGASYTEQFF
TRBJ1-4 TRBV2 NA 11 few TGTGCCATCGGCGGGGGTGAAAAACTGTTTTTT CAIGGGEKLFF
TRBJ2-4 TRBV2 NA 14 many TGTGCCAGCAGTGACAGGACGTACAAAAACATTCAGTACTTC CASSDRTYKNIQYF
TRBJ2-1 TRBV20-1 NA 11 NA TGCAGTGTGGAACCCTACAATGAGCAGTTCTTC CSVEPYNEQFF
TRBJ2-3 TRBV21-1 NA 16 few TGTGCCAGCAGCTCCCGACAGGGAGCCAGCACAGATACGCAGTATTTT CASSSRQGASTDTQYF
TRBJ2-3 TRBV12-3/TRBV12-4 NA 13 NA TGTGCAATCTCGTCCGGGAGCACAGATACGCAGTATTTT CAISSGSTDTQYF
TRBJ2-1 TRBV9 NA 16 NA TGTGCCAGCAGCCATGGGGGTGCTAGCTCCTACAATGAGCAGTTCTTC CASSHGGASSYNEQFF
TRBJ2-7 TRBV29-1 NA 13 NA TGCAGCGTCGGGACACAGCTTACCTACGAGCAGTACTTC CSVGTQLTYEQYF
TRBJ2-3 TRBV6-5 NA 14 NA TGTGCCAGCAGTTACCGAGATGTCTCAGATACGCAGTATTTT CASSYRDVSDTQYF
TRBJ2-7 TRBV29-1 NA 11 NA TGCAGCGGGATGGGCAGCTACGAGCAGTACTTC CSGMGSYEQYF
TRBJ1-5 TRBV4-3 NA 15 NA TGCGCCAGCAGCCAAGATTTCACAGAATATCAGCCCCAGCATTTT CASSQDFTEYQPQHF
TRBJ2-5 TRBV2 TRBD2 15 few TGTGCCAGCAATACAGGGACTAGCTGGGGTGAGACCCAGTACTTC CASNTGTSWGETQYF
TRBJ1-5 TRBV27 TRBD1 15 NA TGTGCCAGCAGGGGTCAGGGGGCTGGCAATCAGCCCCAGCATTTT CASRGQGAGNQPQHF
TRBJ2-2 TRBV5-1 TRBD2 15 few TGCGCCAGCAGCGCTAGCGGCCCGAGGACCGGGGAGCTGTTTTTT CASSASGPRTGELFF
TRBJ2-3 TRBV27 NA 14 NA TGTGCCAGCAGTTTAGTCTCCTTCACAGATACGCAGTATTTT CASSLVSFTDTQYF
TRBJ2-1 TRBV12-3/TRBV12-4 NA 13 few TGTGCCAGCAGTTTTATACAGGGTCTTGAGCAGTTCTTC CASSFIQGLEQFF
TRBJ1-5 TRBV6-5 NA 16 once TGTGCCAGCAGTATTAGGTTCCCCGGCCTAGGTCAGCCCCAGCATTTT CASSIRFPGLGQPQHF
TRBJ2-2 TRBV5-5 NA 16 few TGTGCCAGCAGCTTGGGCCCTACGGTTAATACCGGGGAGCTGTTTTTT CASSLGPTVNTGELFF
TRBJ1-1 TRBV7-8 NA 13 NA TGTGCCAGCAGCCCAGGGTCGGACACTGAAGCTTTCTTT CASSPGSDTEAFF
TRBJ1-1 TRBV25-1 NA 13 few TGTGCCAGCAGTGTTCTTGGGTACACTGAAGCTTTCTTT CASSVLGYTEAFF
TRBJ2-1 TRBV4-1 NA 16 many TGCGCCAGCAGCCAAGGGGTGACAAAAGCCTACAATGAGCAGTTCTTC CASSQGVTKAYNEQFF
TRBJ2-2 TRBV12-3/TRBV12-4 TRBD2 15 NA TGTGCCAGCAGTCCTCGGACTAGCGGGGCCGGGGAGCTGTTTTTT CASSPRTSGAGELFF
TRBJ2-3 TRBV20-1 TRBD2 15 few TGCAGTGCTAGGTCCGGGGGGGAGTGCACAGATACGCAGTATTTT CSARSGGECTDTQYF
TRBJ1-5 TRBV24-1 NA 15 few TGTGCCACCAGTGACAGGGATTCAGCGGATCAGCCCCAGCATTTT CATSDRDSADQPQHF
TRBJ1-3 TRBV20-1 NA 20 few TGCAGTGCTAGAGATAGAGGGCACAGATCCGACCTTAGCTCTGGAAACACCATATATTTT CSARDRGHRSDLSSGNTIYF
TRBJ2-1 TRBV5-1 NA 15 many TGCGCCAGCAGCTCGAGGAGTATCTCCTACAATGAGCAGTTCTTC CASSSRSISYNEQFF
TRBJ2-3 TRBV5-1 NA 16 NA TGCGCCAGCAGCCCACGGGCGGGGCGTCGGACAGATACGCAGTATTTT CASSPRAGRRTDTQYF
TRBJ1-1 TRBV30 TRBD1 14 few TGTGCCTGGATAAGGACAGGGGTGAACACTGAAGCTTTCTTT CAWIRTGVNTEAFF
TRBJ2-3 TRBV14 TRBD2 17 few TGTGCCAGCAAAGGGACTAGCGGGAGTAGGAGCACAGATACGCAGTATTTT CASKGTSGSRSTDTQYF